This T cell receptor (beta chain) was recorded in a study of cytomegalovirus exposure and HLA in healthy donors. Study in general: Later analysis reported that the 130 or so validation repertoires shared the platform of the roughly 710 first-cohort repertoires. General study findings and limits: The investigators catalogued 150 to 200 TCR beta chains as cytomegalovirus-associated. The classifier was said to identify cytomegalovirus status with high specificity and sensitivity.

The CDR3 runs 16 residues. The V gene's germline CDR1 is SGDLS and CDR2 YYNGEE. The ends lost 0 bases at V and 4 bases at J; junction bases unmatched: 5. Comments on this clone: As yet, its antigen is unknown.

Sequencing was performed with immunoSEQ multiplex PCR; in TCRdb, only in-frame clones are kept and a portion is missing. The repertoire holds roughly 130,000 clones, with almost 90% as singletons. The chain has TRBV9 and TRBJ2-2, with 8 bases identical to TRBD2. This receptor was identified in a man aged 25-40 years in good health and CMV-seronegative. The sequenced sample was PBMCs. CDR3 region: CASSVGSGSATGELFF. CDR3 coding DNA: TGTGCCAGCAGCGTAGGAAGCGGGAGTGCCACCGGGGAGCTGTTTTTT.